This T cell receptor delta chain is drawn from a study of gamma-delta T cells after stem cell transplantation. The CDR3 covers 22 residues. Trimming removed 3 bases from V and 0 bases from J; junction bases left unmatched: 24. CDR1 and CDR2 (germline): GEAIGNYY, EKD. TCRdb re-processed the RT-PCR reads using CATT. Among approximately 1,000 delta-chain clones listed, about 13% were seen once. This clone came up a few times. The chain recombines TRDV2 with TRDJ1, with 10 bases aligning to TRDD3. The receptor comes from a human donor. It is not recorded whose cells these are; they may come from a transplant donor. Input material: gamma-delta T cells. The CDR3: CACDSLFGTGGLRKGDTDKLIF. The CDR3 bases are TGTGCCTGTGACTCCCTTTTTGGTACTGGGGGATTACGAAAAGGGGACACCGATAAACTCATCTTT.